This T cell receptor (beta chain) was sequenced in a study of cytomegalovirus exposure and HLA in healthy donors. Points from the study as a whole: A later analysis found most CMV-associated TCR beta chains apparently HLA-restricted. Many donors carried some public TCRs, although rarity characterized most TCR sequences.

Deletions cut 6 bases from V and 11 bases from J, with 19 bases between. CDR1 is MNHEY and CDR2 is SMNVEV in the germline V gene (reference sequence). There are 13 residues in the CDR3. Donors sampled were nominally healthy, though unrecorded immune exposures were likely. The PCR was carried out with 60 Vbeta primers and 13 Jbeta primers. Clones were read by immunoSEQ multiplex PCR, and TCRdb kept only the in-frame ones, dropping some. The repertoire table contains about 160,000 clones. Regarding this clone: Its antigen is not identified.

This chain links TRBV27 with TRBJ1-1, with TRBD1 as a possible D gene (6 bases). This receptor was obtained from a woman between 45 and 65 years old in good health and CMV-seronegative. Sequenced: PBMCs. The CDR3 DNA reads as TGTGCCAGCAGCCTAGGGGGTAGTGTTGGGGCTTTCTTT. Translation gives CASSLGGSVGAFF.